This T cell receptor beta chain is drawn from a study of blood T cell repertoires in COVID-19. Trimming pared 1 base from V and 5 bases from J, leaving 6 bases between. This CDR3 is 12 amino acids long. Germline V CDR1 and CDR2: SQVTM, ANQGSEA. The table came from immunoSEQ multiplex PCR; TCRdb's copy has only in-frame clones and leaves some out. This sample has approximately 200,000 clones; almost 90% occur once, and the top ten carry 1.4% to 1.5%. This chain connects TRBV29-1 to TRBJ2-1, with no clear D. Sequencing was carried out using peripheral blood. The source of this sequence is a young man with active or convalescent COVID-19. CDR3 residues: CSVEALNNEQFF. The DNA for the CDR3 is TGCAGCGTTGAAGCCCTTAACAATGAGCAGTTCTTC.